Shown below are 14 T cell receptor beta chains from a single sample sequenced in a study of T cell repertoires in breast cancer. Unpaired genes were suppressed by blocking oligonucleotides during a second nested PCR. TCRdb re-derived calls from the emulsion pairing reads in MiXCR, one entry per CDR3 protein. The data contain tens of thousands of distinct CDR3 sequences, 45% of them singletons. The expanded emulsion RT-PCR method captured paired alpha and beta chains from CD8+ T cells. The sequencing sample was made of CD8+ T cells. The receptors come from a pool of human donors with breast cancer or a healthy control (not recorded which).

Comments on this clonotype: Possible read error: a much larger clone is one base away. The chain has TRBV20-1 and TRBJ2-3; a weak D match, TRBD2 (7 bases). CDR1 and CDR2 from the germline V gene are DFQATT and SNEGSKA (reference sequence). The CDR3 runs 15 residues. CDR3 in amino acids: CSAGDGGGGTDTQYF. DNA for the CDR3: TGCAGTGCTGGAGACGGGGGAGGGGGAACAGATACGCAGTATTTT.

The CDR3 DNA reads TGTGCCAGCAGTTACGGTCGGCCCCACTCTGGAAACACCATATATTTT. This codes for CASSYGRPHSGNTIYF. The chain carries TRBV6-5 and TRBJ1-3; D is undetermined. V gave up 2 bases and J gave up 0 bases, with 11 bases separating them. Germline V gene lookup returns CDR1 MNHEY and CDR2 SVGAGI. The CDR3 is 16 residues long.

The CDR3: CASSIDVTPSYNEQFF. The CDR3 nucleotides read TGTGCCAGTAGTATAGATGTGACTCCCTCCTACAATGAGCAGTTCTTC. V usage is TRBV19 and J usage is TRBJ2-1; D is undetermined. The germline CDR1 and CDR2 sequences are LNHDA and SQIVND (reference sequence). V was shortened by 0 bases and J by 0 bases, with 9 bases between the two germline ends. CDR3 length: 16 amino acids.

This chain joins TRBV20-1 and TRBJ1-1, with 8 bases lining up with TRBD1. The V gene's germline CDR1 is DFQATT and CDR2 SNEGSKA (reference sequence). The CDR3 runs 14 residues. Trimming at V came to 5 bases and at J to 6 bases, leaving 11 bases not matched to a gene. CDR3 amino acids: CSAGSGQGGPEAFF. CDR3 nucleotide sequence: TGCAGTGCTGGCTCCGGACAGGGAGGGCCTGAAGCTTTCTTT.

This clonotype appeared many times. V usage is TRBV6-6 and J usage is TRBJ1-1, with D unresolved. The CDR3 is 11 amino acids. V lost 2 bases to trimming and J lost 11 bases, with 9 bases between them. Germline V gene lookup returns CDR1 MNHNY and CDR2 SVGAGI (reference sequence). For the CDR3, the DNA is TGTGCCAGCAGTTACCTATCGTCGGCTTTCTTT. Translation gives CASSYLSSAFF.

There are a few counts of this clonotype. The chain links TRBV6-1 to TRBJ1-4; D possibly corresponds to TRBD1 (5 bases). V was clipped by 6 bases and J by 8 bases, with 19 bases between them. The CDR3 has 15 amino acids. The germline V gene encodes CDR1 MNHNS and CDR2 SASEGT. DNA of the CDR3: TGTGCCAGCAGAGGACTCCTCGGGGGGACCGAAAAACTGTTTTTT. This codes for CASRGLLGGTEKLFF.

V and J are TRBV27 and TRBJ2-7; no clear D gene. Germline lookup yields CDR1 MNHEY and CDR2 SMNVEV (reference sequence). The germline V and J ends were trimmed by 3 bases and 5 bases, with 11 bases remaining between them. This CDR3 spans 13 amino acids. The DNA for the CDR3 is TGTGCCAGCAGTTTTGGTAGTTTCGACGAGCAGTACTTC. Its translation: CASSFGSFDEQYF.

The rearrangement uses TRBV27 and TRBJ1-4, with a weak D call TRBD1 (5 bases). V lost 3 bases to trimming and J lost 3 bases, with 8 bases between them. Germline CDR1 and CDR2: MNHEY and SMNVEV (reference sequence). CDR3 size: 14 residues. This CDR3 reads CASSFGGANEKLFF. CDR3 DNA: TGTGCCAGCAGTTTCGGGGGGGCTAATGAAAAACTGTTTTTT.

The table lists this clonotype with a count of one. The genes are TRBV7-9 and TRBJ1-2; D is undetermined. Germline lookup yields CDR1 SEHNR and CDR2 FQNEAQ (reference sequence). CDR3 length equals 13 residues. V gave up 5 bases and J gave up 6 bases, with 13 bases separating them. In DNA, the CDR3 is TGTGCCAGCAGCCTAACTTGGGGAGATGGCTACACCTTC. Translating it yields CASSLTWGDGYTF. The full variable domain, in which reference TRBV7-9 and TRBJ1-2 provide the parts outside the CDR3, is DTGVSQNPRHKITKRGQNVTFRCDPISEHNRLYWYRQTLGQGPEFLTYFQNEAQLEKSRLLSDRFSAERPKGSFSTLEIQRTEQGDSAMYLCASSLTWGDGYTFGSGTRLTVV.

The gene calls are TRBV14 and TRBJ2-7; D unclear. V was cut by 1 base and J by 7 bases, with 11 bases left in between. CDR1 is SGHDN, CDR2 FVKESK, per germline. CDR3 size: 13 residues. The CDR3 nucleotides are TGTGCCAGCAGCCAAGGTCGCCTGGCGGAGCAGTACTTC. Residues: CASSQGRLAEQYF.

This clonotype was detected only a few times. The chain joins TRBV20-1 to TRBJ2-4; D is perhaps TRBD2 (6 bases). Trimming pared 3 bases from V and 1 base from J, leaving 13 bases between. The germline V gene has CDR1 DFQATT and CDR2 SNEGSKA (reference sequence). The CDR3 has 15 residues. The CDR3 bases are TGCAGTGCTAGCGGGGGTGAGGTGGCCAAAAACATTCAGTACTTC. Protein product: CSASGGEVAKNIQYF.

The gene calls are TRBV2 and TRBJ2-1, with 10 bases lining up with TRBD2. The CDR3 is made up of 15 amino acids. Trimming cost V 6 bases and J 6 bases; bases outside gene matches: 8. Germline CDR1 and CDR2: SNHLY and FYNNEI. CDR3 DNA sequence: TGTGCCAGCAGAAAGTTAGCGGGGGGCCTCAATGAGCAGTTCTTC. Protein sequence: CASRKLAGGLNEQFF.

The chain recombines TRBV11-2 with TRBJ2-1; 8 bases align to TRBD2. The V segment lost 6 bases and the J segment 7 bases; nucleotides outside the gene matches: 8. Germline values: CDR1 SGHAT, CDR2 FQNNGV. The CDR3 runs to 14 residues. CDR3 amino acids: CASRRAGAGNEQFF. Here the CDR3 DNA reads TGTGCCAGCAGACGAGCGGGGGCGGGGAATGAGCAGTTCTTC.

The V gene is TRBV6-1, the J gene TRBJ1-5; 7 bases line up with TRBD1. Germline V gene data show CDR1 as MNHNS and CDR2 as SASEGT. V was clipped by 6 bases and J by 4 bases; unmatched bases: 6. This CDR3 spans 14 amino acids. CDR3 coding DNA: TGTGCCAGCAGCGCCGGACAGGCTAATCAGCCCCAGCATTTT. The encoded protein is CASSAGQANQPQHF.